The 17 T cell receptor beta chains in this list originate from one sample, sequenced in a study of regulatory T cells in long-lasting Graves disease. Stated time point: persistent/refractory GD, antithyroid drugs over 5 years with positive TRAb. PBMCs provided the RNA from which the TCR library was made. The authors built TCR beta libraries using iRepertoire HTBI primers and Arm-PCR of CDR3 regions. Each CDR3 protein gets one entry after TCRdb re-called the multiplex PCR reads with MiXCR. There are hundreds of thousands of distinct CDR3 sequences in the sample; around a fifth occur only once, and over 10% lies in the top ten. The sample here was peripheral blood mononuclear cells (PBMCs), taken when the disease was refractory, from a patient treated with antithyroid drugs. The receptors stem from a female donor with Graves disease.

This clonotype showed up many times. V gene TRBV28 combines with J gene TRBJ1-5; 11 bases map to TRBD1. Per germline, CDR1 MDHEN and CDR2 SYDVKM. The CDR3 contains 16 residues. Losses at the gene ends were 7 bases for V and 2 bases for J; bases not matched to a gene: 7. In DNA, the CDR3 is TGTGCCAGCAAACCAGCGGGACAGGGGGGCAATCAGCCCCAGCATTTT. It yields the protein CASKPAGQGGNQPQHF.

This clonotype was observed once. This sequence may be a read error, since a much larger clone differs from it by one base. CDR3 in amino acids: CVSSSRRGSPLHF. The CDR3 region has the DNA TGTGTCAGCAGCAGCCGTAGGGGCTCACCCCTCCACTTT. The V gene is TRBV7-2, the J gene TRBJ1-6; tentative D call: TRBD1 (5 bases). Germline V CDR1 and CDR2: SGHTA, FQGNSA. The CDR3 extends over 13 amino acids.

CDR3 residues: CASSLYTLAHYEQYF. The CDR3 coding sequence is TGTGCCAGCAGCTTGTATACACTAGCGCACTACGAGCAGTACTTC. The chain couples TRBV5-5 to TRBJ2-7, with 7 nucleotides matching TRBD2. Germline lookup yields CDR1 SGHKS and CDR2 YYEKEE (reference sequence). The J segment lost 3 bases and the V segment lost 1 base, leaving 7 bases of the junction unmatched. The CDR3 spans 15 residues. The complete variable domain, with remaining parts taken from reference TRBV5-5 and TRBJ2-7, reads DAGVTQSPTHLIKTRGQQVTLRCSPISGHKSVSWYQQVLGQGPQFIFQYYEKEERGRGNFPDRFSARQFPNYSSELNVNALLLGDSALYLCASSLYTLAHYEQYFGPGTRLTVT.

This clonotype came up a few times. V gene TRBV30 combines with J gene TRBJ2-7; 7 bases are a match to TRBD2. V dropped 0 bases and J dropped 4; count of bases not matched to a gene: 6. This CDR3 is built from 14 residues. The germline V gene encodes CDR1 GTSNPN and CDR2 SVGIG (reference sequence). The CDR3 DNA follows: TGTGCCTGGAGTGTACAATTGGGGGGGTACGAGCAGTACTTC. Translation gives CAWSVQLGGYEQYF.

The V gene is TRBV18, the J gene TRBJ1-1; no clear D. Germline assignment: CDR1 KGHSH and CDR2 LQKENI. The CDR3 has 12 residues. Trimming took 4 bases from V and 1 from J, leaving 4 bases between them. The CDR3 protein is CASSHKNTEAFF. The CDR3 DNA follows: TGTGCCAGCTCACACAAGAACACTGAAGCTTTCTTT. The full variable domain, in which reference TRBV18 and TRBJ1-1 provide the parts outside the CDR3, is NAGVMQNPRHLVRRRGQEARLRCSPMKGHSHVYWYRQLPEEGLKFMVYLQKENIIDESGMPKERFSAEFPKEGPSILRIQQVVRGDSAAYFCASSHKNTEAFFGQGTRLTVV.

The J gene is TRBJ2-3, the V gene TRBV7-3, with a possible D match to TRBD2 (5 bases). CDR1 is SGHTA, CDR2 FQGTGA, per germline. The CDR3 runs to 13 residues. Trimming left V 5 bases short and J 4 bases short, with 10 bases between. The CDR3 reads CASSAGGADTQYF. CDR3 nucleotide sequence: TGTGCCAGCAGCGCCGGAGGTGCAGATACGCAGTATTTT.

This clonotype was recorded at least ten times. The V and J genes are TRBV6-1 and TRBJ1-4; D may be TRBD1 (6 bases). CDR3 length equals 15 residues. Trimming stripped 8 bases from V and 2 bases from J, with 15 bases between. Germline V lookup: CDR1 MNHNS, CDR2 SASEGT. The CDR3 nucleotides are TGTGCCAGCGGAACAGGGAGGCTCACTAATGAAAAACTGTTTTTT. As protein: CASGTGRLTNEKLFF.

This clonotype was observed many times. The V call is TRBV7-9, the J call TRBJ2-5; D ambiguous. The CDR3 length is 14 residues. The V gene lost 5 bases and the J gene lost 3 bases, with 13 bases spanning the gap. Germline CDR1 SEHNR, CDR2 FQNEAQ (reference sequence). CDR3 nucleotides: TGTGCCAGCAGCCGTAGCCAGCCTAAAGAGACCCAGTACTTC. It codes for CASSRSQPKETQYF.

This clonotype has only a few counts. J is TRBJ1-4 and V is TRBV3-1, with 7 bases fitting TRBD1. V was clipped by 0 bases and J by 7 bases; unmatched bases: 5. The CDR3 has 15 amino acids. Germline lookup yields CDR1 LGHDT and CDR2 YNNKEL (reference sequence). DNA for the CDR3: TGTGCCAGCAGCCAAGAAGGGGGCGGCGGTGAAAAACTGTTTTTT. Translating gives CASSQEGGGGEKLFF.

This clonotype was detected only a few times. The rearrangement joins TRBV6-1 to TRBJ2-7; TRBD2 agrees at 12 bases. From germline, CDR1 is MNHNS and CDR2 SASEGT. J was trimmed by 2 bases and V by 5 bases; bases with no gene match: 7. The CDR3 is made up of 16 amino acids. The CDR3 is CASSPWTSGEAYEQYF. The DNA of the CDR3 is TGTGCCAGCAGTCCGTGGACTAGCGGGGAGGCCTACGAGCAGTACTTC.

The V gene is TRBV19, the J gene TRBJ2-3; possibly TRBD1 or TRBD2 for D (7 bases each). The ends were cut back, 5 bases at V and 6 bases at J, with 24 bases in the middle. Germline V gene sequence: CDR1 LNHDA, CDR2 SQIVND (reference sequence). The CDR3 length is 17 residues. The CDR3, as DNA: TGTGCCAGTAGTCTGACGGGGGGACAGCTCCTTTTGGATACGCAGTATTTT. Residues: CASSLTGGQLLLDTQYF.

This rearrangement joins TRBV10-3 to TRBJ2-2; 10 bases match TRBD1. The germline gives CDR1 ENHRY, CDR2 SYGVKD. The CDR3 is 15 residues long. J lost 3 bases, V lost 6 bases, and 4 bases had no gene match. The CDR3: CAIRAGTGDTGELFF. The CDR3 region has the DNA TGTGCCATCAGAGCCGGGACAGGGGACACCGGGGAGCTGTTTTTT.

The chain carries TRBV20-1 and TRBJ2-6; D unclear. Germline CDR1 and CDR2: DFQATT and SNEGSKA (reference sequence). V gave up 0 bases and J gave up 1 base, with 7 bases separating them. The CDR3 is 15 amino acids. CDR3 region: CSARDGVSGANVLTF. Here the CDR3 DNA reads TGCAGTGCTAGAGATGGGGTATCTGGGGCCAACGTCCTGACTTTC.

This clonotype was seen a few times. The J gene is TRBJ1-5, the V gene TRBV4-1; a possible D gene is TRBD1 (6 bases). V was trimmed by 4 bases and J by 1 base, leaving 11 bases between them. The germline V gene encodes CDR1 MGHRA and CDR2 YSYEKL. The CDR3 totals 15 residues. CDR3 bases: TGCGCCAGCAGCCGGGCTCAGGGGAGCAATCAGCCCCAGCATTTT. Encoded protein: CASSRAQGSNQPQHF.

The J gene is TRBJ1-1, the V gene TRBV29-1; 7 bases align to TRBD1. The CDR3 is made up of 12 amino acids. Losses at the gene ends were 1 base for V and 11 bases for J; bases not matched to a gene: 7. Germline V gives CDR1 SQVTM, CDR2 ANQGSEA. The CDR3 loop reads CSVEVNRGGAFF. The CDR3 DNA reads TGCAGCGTTGAAGTCAACAGGGGCGGCGCTTTCTTT.

This clonotype has ten or more counts. The gene calls are TRBV28 and TRBJ2-7; D ambiguous. V gave up 8 bases and J gave up 2 bases, with 7 bases separating them. This CDR3 region has 11 residues. Germline CDR1 and CDR2: MDHEN and SYDVKM. CDR3 sequence reads: CASGTAYEQYF. The CDR3 DNA sequence: TGTGCCAGCGGTACAGCCTACGAGCAGTACTTC.

The rearrangement links TRBV7-6 to TRBJ2-3, with D unresolved. Trimming stripped 0 bases from V and 3 bases from J, with 4 bases between. Germline V gene lookup returns CDR1 SGHVS and CDR2 FNYEAQ. The CDR3 has 13 amino acids. DNA of the CDR3: TGTGCCAGCAGCTTAGCGCCGACAGATACGCAGTATTTT. Protein: CASSLAPTDTQYF. Based on the CDR3 plus reference TRBV7-6 and TRBJ2-3, the full variable domain is GAGVSQSPRYKVTKRGQDVALRCDPISGHVSLYWYRQALGQGPEFLTYFNYEAQQDKSGLPNDRFSAERPEGSISTLTIQRTEQRDSAMYRCASSLAPTDTQYFGPGTRLTVL.